Below, one T cell receptor (beta chain) is given with its context. Its target is not known. Using RNA transcripts as the source, TCR beta CDR3 regions were amplified. A first-round RT-PCR of the TCR CDR3 used the HTBI primer set. TCRdb recomputed calls from the multiplex PCR reads with MiXCR, one row per CDR3 protein. The sample has about 270,000 distinct CDR3 sequences, 20% to 25% seen once. This specimen comes from a study of T cells in Graves' hyperthyroidism and ophthalmopathy. Study conclusions and caveats: Model predictions of ophthalmopathy came a median around 6.5 months before onset.

The CDR3 runs 14 residues. V was clipped by 5 bases and J by 4 bases, with 12 bases between them. The chain uses TRBV12-3 or TRBV12-4 and TRBJ1-5; D remains unclear. The clonotype originates from a middle-aged man with Graves' hyperthyroidism that later progressed to Graves' ophthalmopathy. The sample taken for sequencing was blood. As DNA, the CDR3 is TGTGCCAGCAGTCGCCGGGGTACTAATCAGCCCCAGCATTTT. The encoded protein is CASSRRGTNQPQHF.